Listed below are T cell receptor beta chains from one sample, sequenced in a study of blood T cell repertoires in COVID-19. Measured with immunoSEQ multiplex PCR; TCRdb has only the in-frame clones, and not every one. The sample carries roughly 140,000 clones, 88% recorded once. The source material was peripheral blood. These receptors were collected from a human donor in a cohort sampled during active COVID-19. Each CDR3 is given with its conserved first and last residue. The D gene is left open where the match is weak. Clone size is not always given. Where it is, it says once, few, many or a class for expanded clones.

>.|TRBV7-2|TRBJ2-3|.
CASSLQVSTDTQYF
TGTGCCAGCAGCCTCCAGGTTAGCACAGATACGCAGTATTTT
>.|TRBV5-4|TRBJ1-6|.
CASSLAFSGNSPLHF
TGTGCCAGCAGCTTGGCCTTTTCCGGGAATTCACCCCTCCACTTT
>.|TRBV7-2|TRBJ1-3|.
CASSLVRESGNTIYF
TGTGCCAGCAGCTTAGTCAGGGAATCTGGAAACACCATATATTTT
>.|TRBV18|TRBJ2-7|.
CASSPPSTVYEQYF
TGTGCCAGCTCACCACCGAGTACAGTCTACGAGCAGTACTTC
>TRBD1|TRBV28|TRBJ1-1|.
CASSLPPGTGNTEAFF
TGTGCCAGCAGTTTACCCCCCGGGACAGGAAACACTGAAGCTTTCTTT
>TRBD1|TRBV5-5|TRBJ1-5|.
CASSLDRGRNQPQHF
TGTGCCAGCAGCTTGGACAGGGGGCGGAATCAGCCCCAGCATTTT
>.|TRBV5-5|TRBJ1-1|.
CASSAGRLNTEAFF
TGTGCCAGCAGCGCCGGCAGGTTGAACACTGAAGCTTTCTTT
>TRBD1|TRBV6-5|TRBJ1-1|.
CASRMDRGLGTEAFF
TGTGCCAGCAGGATGGACAGGGGGCTTGGCACTGAAGCTTTCTTT
>.|TRBV10-3|TRBJ2-3|.
CATSPGDTQYF
TGTGCCACTTCCCCCGGGGATACGCAGTATTTT
>TRBD2|TRBV28|TRBJ2-2|.
CASSSAGETGELFF
TGTGCCAGCAGTTCAGCGGGAGAGACCGGGGAGCTGTTTTTT
>TRBD1|TRBV6-2/TRBV6-3|TRBJ1-6|.
CASSYFPHGQANSPLHF
TGTGCCAGCAGTTACTTCCCCCATGGACAGGCTAATTCACCCCTCCACTTT
>.|TRBV7-4|TRBJ2-4|.
CASSLRAVGQGGTLAKNIQYF
TGTGCCAGCAGCTTAAGGGCAGTCGGGCAGGGGGGAACCCTAGCCAAAAACATTCAGTACTTC
>.|TRBV6-2/TRBV6-3|TRBJ1-6|.
CASSYSTSRDSPLHF
TGTGCCAGCAGTTACTCGACTTCACGAGACTCACCCCTCCACTTT
>TRBD2|TRBV5-1|TRBJ2-7|.
CASSPWGGSDYEQYF
TGCGCCAGCAGCCCCTGGGGCGGGAGCGACTACGAGCAGTACTTC
>.|TRBV30|TRBJ1-2|.
CAWSPGRDYGYTF
TGTGCCTGGAGTCCCGGGAGGGACTATGGCTACACCTTC
>TRBD1|TRBV5-4|TRBJ1-6|.
CASSSRQGSTLHF
TGTGCCAGCAGCTCTCGACAGGGCAGTACCCTCCACTTT
>TRBD1|TRBV5-4|TRBJ2-7|.
CASSPRIAGTGRYEQYF
TGTGCCAGCAGCCCCAGGATAGCCGGGACAGGGCGCTACGAGCAGTACTTC
>TRBD2|TRBV28|TRBJ2-1|once
CASSFFTSGNSNEQFF
TGTGCCAGCAGTTTTTTTACTAGCGGGAACAGTAATGAGCAGTTCTTC
>.|TRBV6-1|TRBJ1-1|.
CASSESRTSPGAFF
TGTGCCAGCAGTGAAAGCCGGACCAGCCCGGGGGCTTTCTTT
>.|TRBV19|TRBJ1-3|.
CASTSSFSSGNTIYF
TGTGCCAGTACCTCCTCATTTAGCTCTGGAAACACCATATATTTT
>TRBD1|TRBV20-1|TRBJ2-1|.
CSASARDRDLNEQFF
TGCAGTGCTAGTGCGCGGGACAGGGATCTCAATGAGCAGTTCTTC
>.|TRBV23-1|TRBJ1-5|.
CASSPGQPQHF
TGCGCCAGCAGTCCGGGTCAGCCCCAGCATTTT
>.|TRBV27|TRBJ1-1|.
CASSSKQNTEAFF
TGTGCCAGCAGTTCAAAACAGAACACTGAAGCTTTCTTT
>.|TRBV9|TRBJ1-6|.
CASSSGQINSPLHF
TGTGCCAGCAGTTCTGGACAGATTAATTCACCCCTCCACTTT
>.|TRBV28|TRBJ1-2|.
CASSETGISYGYTF
TGTGCCAGCAGTGAAACAGGGATATCCTATGGCTACACCTTC
>TRBD2|TRBV11-3|TRBJ2-1|.
CASSLGLAGVEQFF
TGTGCCAGCAGCTTGGGACTAGCGGGAGTTGAGCAGTTCTTC
>TRBD1|TRBV18|TRBJ2-7|.
CASSPAQGAGEQYF
TGTGCCAGCTCACCCGCCCAGGGGGCAGGAGAGCAGTACTTC
>TRBD1|TRBV5-5|TRBJ1-4|.
CASSLAPGTTGGELFF
TGTGCCAGCAGCTTGGCCCCGGGAACCACAGGGGGAGAACTGTTTTTT
>TRBD1|TRBV5-1|TRBJ1-2|.
CASSPDRVGGYTF
TGCGCCAGCAGCCCTGACAGGGTGGGTGGCTACACCTTC
>TRBD1|TRBV6-6|TRBJ2-1|.
CASSWDRAPYNEQFF
TGTGCCAGCAGTTGGGACAGGGCCCCCTACAATGAGCAGTTCTTC
>.|TRBV19|TRBJ2-5|few
CASSLIFRDQETQYF
TGTGCCAGTAGTTTGATATTCCGGGACCAAGAGACCCAGTACTTC
>TRBD1|TRBV7-2|TRBJ1-5|.
CASSPFPPGQGNQPQHF
TGTGCCAGCAGCCCGTTTCCCCCGGGACAGGGTAATCAGCCCCAGCATTTT
>.|TRBV7-3|TRBJ2-1|.
CASSLFRGQSVYNEQFF
TGTGCCAGCAGCTTATTTAGGGGTCAGTCCGTCTACAATGAGCAGTTCTTC